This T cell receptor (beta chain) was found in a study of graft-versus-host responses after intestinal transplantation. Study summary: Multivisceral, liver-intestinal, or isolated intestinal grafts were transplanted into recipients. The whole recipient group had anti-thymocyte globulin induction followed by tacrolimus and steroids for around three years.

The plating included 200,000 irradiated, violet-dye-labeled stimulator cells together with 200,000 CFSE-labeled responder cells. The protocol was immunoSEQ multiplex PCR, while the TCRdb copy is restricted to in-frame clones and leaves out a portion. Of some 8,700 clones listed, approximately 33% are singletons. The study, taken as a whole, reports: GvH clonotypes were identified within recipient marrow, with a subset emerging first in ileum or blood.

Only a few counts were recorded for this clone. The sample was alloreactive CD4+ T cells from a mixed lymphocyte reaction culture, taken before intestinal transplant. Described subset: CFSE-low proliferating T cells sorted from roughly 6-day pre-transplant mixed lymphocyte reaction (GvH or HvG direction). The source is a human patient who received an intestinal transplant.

CDR3 region: CASKQGFGEQFF. The CDR3 DNA reads TGTGCCAGCAAACAGGGGTTTGGTGAGCAGTTCTTC. The chain carries TRBV7-9 and TRBJ2-1, with 7 bases matching TRBD1. J gave up 9 bases and V 7 bases, and 6 bases lay outside the gene matches. Looked up from germline, CDR1 is SEHNR and CDR2 is FQNEAQ (reference sequence). The CDR3 is 12 residues long.